This entry concerns a single T cell receptor beta chain. There is no known antigen for this receptor. Per-base quality was not reported, and no clone a single base away is much larger than it. The source of the sample is a study of radiotherapy plus CTLA-4 blockade in lung cancer (dated by TCRdb to 2017 to 2018). Some background on the complete study: Among enrolled patients, about 19% had an objective response and 31% reached disease control.

Library prep was done by the immunoSEQ multiplex PCR assay. The immuneACCESS repertoire file appears here via TCRdb, limited to in-frame rearrangements. These files lack a portion of the clones; in checked studies, under half of the deficit traces to unresolved V genes, and the cause of the others is not known. In this sample the table shows roughly 80,000 clones, over 70% of which occur a single time. Approximately 3.8% of the sample is taken by the ten largest. Findings and caveats that apply to the study as a whole: Early dynamic changes in blood T cell clones, together with increased serum interferon-beta after radiation, were reported as the strongest predictors of response. After treatment with radiotherapy and ipilimumab, TCR clones that originated in tumors expanded in peripheral blood.

Focal radiation therapy combined with CTLA-4 blockade (ipilimumab) was tested in patients with chemo-refractory metastatic non-small-cell lung cancer. The CDR3 starts with the cysteine, ends with the phenylalanine, and has 15 residues. Just CDR3 DNA is preserved here, 45 bases in frame from base 1. The germline V gene gives CDR1 as MGHRA and CDR2 as YSYEKL. V is shortened by 0 bases, J by 7 bases, and the region joining them spans 12 bases. The chain was built from TRBV4-1 and TRBJ2-2; TRBD2 is possibly the D segment (5 matching bases). The sequence was obtained from a human donor with non-small cell lung cancer who had a partial response to radiotherapy plus ipilimumab. Some clones in this sample may be carry-over from other donors' samples. This sample comprised peripheral blood, obtained from a patient treated with radiotherapy plus ipilimumab. The CDR3 protein is CASSQDTLVSGELFF. The bases read TGCGCCAGCAGCCAAGATACACTAGTGAGCGGGGAGCTGTTTTTT.